These 27 T cell receptor beta chains came from one sample sequenced in a study of blood T cell repertoires in COVID-19. The protocol was immunoSEQ multiplex PCR, while the TCRdb copy is restricted to in-frame clones and leaves out a portion. The sample consists of fewer than 200,000 clones, around 89% of them appearing once. Sequencing used peripheral blood. All receptors come from a man aged 18 to 29 who had recovered from COVID-19.

This chain links TRBV7-3 with TRBJ2-1; 8 bases map to TRBD2. Germline lookup yields CDR1 SGHTA and CDR2 FQGTGA. J was trimmed by 7 bases and V by 5 bases; bases with no gene match: 10. CDR3 size: 15 residues. The CDR3 sequence is CASSTGTRELNEQFF. As DNA, the CDR3 is TGTGCCAGCAGCACCGGGACTAGGGAATTAAATGAGCAGTTCTTC.

The chain joins TRBV5-4 to TRBJ2-7; TRBD2 matches at 7 bases. This CDR3 contains 15 residues. J lost 4 bases, V lost 4 bases, and 11 bases had no gene match. Looked up from germline, CDR1 is SGHNT and CDR2 is YYREEE (reference sequence). The CDR3 bases are TGTGCCAGCAGCCTGGGGGGGGAGGGCCTGTACGAGCAGTACTTC. Translating gives CASSLGGEGLYEQYF.

The rearrangement joins TRBV29-1 to TRBJ2-3, with D possibly matching TRBD2 (6 bases). Germline CDR1 is SQVTM and CDR2 is ANQGSEA. CDR3 length: 16 residues. V shed 2 bases and J shed 0 bases, with 15 bases lying between them. The CDR3 sequence is CSVEFRGTPSTDTQYF. CDR3 coding DNA: TGCAGCGTTGAATTTCGCGGGACTCCTAGCACAGATACGCAGTATTTT.

The chain carries TRBV18 and TRBJ2-2, with 10 bases aligning to TRBD2. In germline, CDR1 is KGHSH, CDR2 LQKENI. The CDR3 is made up of 19 amino acids. V was pared by 1 base and J by 1 base, with 9 bases of the junction left unmatched. CDR3 residues: CASSPRAGRLAGNTGELFF. CDR3 DNA sequence: TGTGCCAGCTCACCACGGGCAGGGAGACTAGCGGGGAACACCGGGGAGCTGTTTTTT.

The V and J genes are TRBV5-1 and TRBJ1-4; perhaps TRBD1 as D (5 bases). The length of the CDR3 is 15 residues. Trimming stripped 5 bases from V and 7 bases from J, with 18 bases between. Germline-derived CDR1 and CDR2 are SGHRS and YFSETQ. CDR3 region: CASSRSGETGEKLFF. As DNA, the CDR3 is TGCGCCAGCAGTAGGTCGGGGGAAACGGGTGAAAAACTGTTTTTT.

The chain combines TRBV3-1 (or the pseudogene TRBV3-2) with TRBJ2-3; 10 bases are a match to TRBD2. CDR1 and CDR2 (germline): LGHDT, YNNKEL (reference sequence). Trimming cost V 1 base and J 5 bases; bases outside gene matches: 6. This CDR3 spans 16 amino acids. CDR3 sequence: CASSQGPAGGQDTQYF. The CDR3 DNA sequence: TGTGCCAGCAGCCAAGGTCCAGCGGGAGGGCAAGATACGCAGTATTTT.

The CDR3 protein is CSVGNRYNEQFF. For the CDR3, the DNA is TGCAGCGTTGGAAACAGGTACAATGAGCAGTTCTTC. The rearrangement links TRBV29-1 to TRBJ2-1; D may be TRBD1 (5 bases). The germline V gene has CDR1 SQVTM and CDR2 ANQGSEA. This CDR3 spans 12 amino acids. Trimming removed 4 bases from V and 4 bases from J, with 8 bases in between.

This clone has a single count. The J gene is TRBJ2-7, the V gene TRBV2; TRBD2 agrees at 8 bases. The CDR3 length is 15 residues. CDR1 and CDR2 from the germline V gene are SNHLY and FYNNEI. After removal of 2 bases from V and 3 bases from J, the junction contained 6 bases not matched to a gene. CDR3 in DNA: TGTGCCAGCAGTGAAAATAGCGGGACGTTCTACGAGCAGTACTTC. Its protein product is CASSENSGTFYEQYF. Drawing the rest from reference TRBV2 and TRBJ2-7, the complete variable domain is EPEVTQTPSHQVTQMGQEVILRCVPISNHLYFYWYRQILGQKVEFLVSFYNNEISEKSEIFDDQFSVERPDGSNFTLKIRSTKLEDSAMYFCASSENSGTFYEQYFGPGTRLTVT.

V is TRBV28 and J is TRBJ1-2; D might be TRBD1 (6 bases). The V and J ends lost 2 bases and 2 bases respectively, with 15 bases between them. CDR1 and CDR2 (germline): MDHEN, SYDVKM. CDR3 size: 16 residues. CDR3 nucleotide sequence: TGTGCCAGCAGTTTAGTTACCCCAGGACAGAACTATGGCTACACCTTC. It is translated as CASSLVTPGQNYGYTF.

The chain employs TRBV7-3 and TRBJ2-5; 9 nucleotides align to TRBD1. This CDR3 contains 14 residues. Germline CDR1 and CDR2: SGHTA and FQGTGA. V was clipped by 5 bases and J by 4 bases; unmatched bases: 5. CDR3 nucleotide sequence: TGTGCCAGCAGCCCCAAGGGACAGGGAGAGACCCAGTACTTC. Translation gives CASSPKGQGETQYF.

For the CDR3, the DNA is TGCGCCAGCAGCTTGGAGAGGGACAGGGAGCGCTCTGGAAACACCATATATTTT. Protein product: CASSLERDRERSGNTIYF. V usage is TRBV5-1 and J usage is TRBJ1-3; 9 bases agree with TRBD1. In germline, CDR1 is SGHRS, CDR2 YFSETQ. The V segment lost 0 bases and the J segment 0 bases; nucleotides outside the gene matches: 7. The CDR3 loop spans 18 amino acids.

The V and J genes are TRBV7-2 and TRBJ2-7, with D tentatively TRBD2 (6 bases). The V and J ends lost 5 bases and 6 bases respectively, with 14 bases between them. CDR3 size: 13 residues. Germline V lookup: CDR1 SGHTA, CDR2 FQGNSA. DNA of the CDR3: TGTGCCAGCAGCCCGTGGGGAGGAACCGAGCAGTACTTC. Its protein product is CASSPWGGTEQYF. The full variable domain, completed using reference TRBV7-2 and TRBJ2-7, is GAGVSQSPSNKVTEKGKDVELRCDPISGHTALYWYRQSLGQGLEFLIYFQGNSAPDKSGLPSDRFSAERTGGSVSTLTIQRTQQEDSAVYLCASSPWGGTEQYFGPGTRLTVT.

This chain joins TRBV27 and TRBJ2-7; weak D call: TRBD1 (5 bases). The germline V gene has CDR1 MNHEY and CDR2 SMNVEV (reference sequence). CDR3 length: 15 amino acids. V lost 6 bases and J 1 base, leaving 16 bases between the germline ends. The DNA of the CDR3 is TGTGCCAGCAGCCAAAGTCGACAGCTATCCTACGAGCAGTACTTC. This sequence encodes CASSQSRQLSYEQYF.

This chain links TRBV4-3 with TRBJ2-7; D is possibly TRBD1 (6 bases). Looked up from germline, CDR1 is LGHNA and CDR2 is YSLEER. The CDR3 length is 15 residues. The V end lost 0 bases, the J end lost 5 bases, and 14 bases lay between the germline ends. CDR3 coding DNA: TGCGCCAGCAGCCAAGATAGGGGGATCGTCCACGAGCAGTACTTC. Encoded protein: CASSQDRGIVHEQYF.

The rearrangement joins TRBV19 to TRBJ2-1; 12 positions agree with TRBD1. Germline loops: CDR1 LNHDA, CDR2 SQIVND (reference sequence). Germline trimming cut 6 bases from V and 13 bases from J; bases unmatched to any gene: 10. This CDR3 contains 14 residues. In nucleotides, the CDR3 is TGTGCCAGTAGGGCGGGACAGGGGGCGCAGGAACAGTTCTTC. Translation gives CASRAGQGAQEQFF.

The chain recombines TRBV5-1 with TRBJ2-1, with 15 bases matching TRBD2. Trimming took 4 bases from V and 6 from J; bases not matched to a gene: 14. CDR1 is SGHRS, CDR2 YFSETQ, per germline. The CDR3 covers 19 residues. The CDR3 is CASSKRTSGRVAPANEQFF. The DNA for the CDR3 is TGCGCCAGCAGCAAACGGACTAGCGGGAGGGTAGCTCCCGCCAATGAGCAGTTCTTC.

The chain recombines TRBV29-1 with TRBJ2-2, with 8 nucleotides matching TRBD1. CDR3 size: 14 residues. Per the germline V gene, CDR1 is SQVTM and CDR2 is ANQGSEA. V dropped 3 bases and J dropped 2; count of bases not matched to a gene: 2. Here the CDR3 reads CSVEGQANTGELFF. CDR3 in DNA: TGCAGCGTTGAGGGACAGGCTAACACCGGGGAGCTGTTTTTT.

The chain joins TRBV29-1 to TRBJ2-5, with unresolved D. This CDR3 is 10 amino acids long. The ends were cut back, 6 bases at V and 2 bases at J, with 4 bases in the middle. Germline V gene data show CDR1 as SQVTM and CDR2 as ANQGSEA. The CDR3 here is CSVRQETQYF. In nucleotides, the CDR3 is TGCAGCGTACGGCAAGAGACCCAGTACTTC.

This clone showed up just a few times. The chain is built from TRBV7-9 and TRBJ1-1; D remains ambiguous. There are 13 residues in the CDR3. V lost 4 bases to trimming and J lost 6 bases, with 12 bases between them. Germline assignment: CDR1 SEHNR and CDR2 FQNEAQ (reference sequence). The CDR3 coding sequence is TGTGCCAGCAGCTCCGCGCGGGTGGCTGAAGCTTTCTTT. It encodes CASSSARVAEAFF.

With regard to this clone: The junction and the germline gene differ at one end; a read error may be behind it. The chain has TRBV28 and TRBJ1-2, with no clear D. Germline values: CDR1 MDHEN, CDR2 SYDVKM. The CDR3 is 14 residues long. The CDR3 coding sequence is TGTGCCAGCAGTTTAATTACAGCTAATTATGGCTACACCTTC. It yields the protein CASSLITANYGYTF.

The chain recombines TRBV5-6 with TRBJ2-1; no clear D. CDR3 length: 11 amino acids. V gave up 0 bases and J gave up 10 bases, with 5 bases separating them. The V gene's germline CDR1 is SGHDT and CDR2 YYEEEE. The CDR3 DNA is TGTGCCAGCAGCTTGGACTTAGAGCAGTTCTTC. Protein sequence: CASSLDLEQFF.

The V call is TRBV9, the J call TRBJ2-7; D is undetermined. The CDR3 covers 13 residues. Trimming removed 4 bases at V and 6 bases at J, with 14 bases between. CDR1 and CDR2 from the germline V gene are SGDLS and YYNGEE. CDR3 in amino acids: CASSPNLVGEQYF. Here the CDR3 DNA reads TGTGCCAGCAGCCCAAATCTGGTCGGCGAGCAGTACTTC.

The V call is TRBV3-1 (or the pseudogene TRBV3-2), the J call TRBJ2-2; 12 nucleotides match TRBD2. Germline CDR1 and CDR2: LGHDT and YNNKEL (reference sequence). The CDR3 length is 16 residues. V lost 2 bases, J lost 6 bases, and 4 bases stayed unmatched. For the CDR3, the DNA is TGTGCCAGCAGCCAATCGGGACTAGCGGGTCCCGGGGAGCTGTTTTTT. Translating it yields CASSQSGLAGPGELFF.

This clone came up once. The chain is built from TRBV28 and TRBJ1-4, with D maybe TRBD1 (6 bases). The germline V and J ends were trimmed by 7 bases and 5 bases, with 17 bases remaining between them. Germline V gene lookup returns CDR1 MDHEN and CDR2 SYDVKM. This CDR3 comprises 15 residues. The DNA for the CDR3 is TGTGCCAGCACTACATCGAGGGGGGGGAATGAAAAACTGTTTTTT. It translates to CASTTSRGGNEKLFF.

The chain uses TRBV28 and TRBJ1-1; perhaps TRBD1 as D (5 bases). Germline CDR1 MDHEN, CDR2 SYDVKM. The CDR3 is made up of 15 amino acids. The V end was cut by 8 bases, the J end by 0 bases, with 16 bases between. The CDR3 nucleotides read TGTGCCAGCGGACGAGGACAAGTCATGAACACTGAAGCTTTCTTT. Protein: CASGRGQVMNTEAFF.

The gene calls are TRBV5-6 and TRBJ1-6; unclear D gene. The CDR3 contains 11 residues. The V gene's germline CDR1 is SGHDT and CDR2 YYEEEE. V was cut by 1 base and J by 16 bases, with 9 bases left in between. CDR3: CASSLREELHF. The DNA for the CDR3 is TGTGCCAGCAGCTTGAGGGAGGAGCTCCACTTT.

The V and J genes are TRBV9 and TRBJ1-3, with a weak D call TRBD1 (5 bases). This CDR3 has 13 residues. Germline V gene lookup returns CDR1 SGDLS and CDR2 YYNGEE. V was pared by 3 bases and J by 3 bases, with 7 bases between. CDR3 sequence reads: CASSAGVGNTIYF. CDR3 nucleotides: TGTGCCAGCAGCGCGGGGGTTGGAAACACCATATATTTT.